This T cell receptor (beta chain) appears in the sequencing data of a study of identical twins. TCRdb reprocessed the 5' RACE reads with MiXCR, giving one entry per CDR3 protein. Here the sample spans about 790,000 distinct CDR3 sequences, 15% to 20% being singletons. Germline loops: CDR1 LGHNA, CDR2 YNFKEQ. The CDR3 covers 12 residues. Trimming stripped 5 bases from V and 4 bases from J, with 8 bases between. This sample also belongs to another study, concerning T cells expressing NK-cell markers. Turning to that study: What restricted sorting to alpha-beta TCR T cells in several experiments was an anti-gamma-delta TCR antibody. The leading position in the CD3+CD56-NKG2C+ fraction of a few donors also went to these clonotypes.

The clonotype comes from a woman aged 18-30 years in good health. The V gene is TRBV4-2, the J gene TRBJ1-2; D is uncertain. Sequences were obtained from PBMCs. CDR3 amino acids: CASSVGSYGYTF. CDR3 coding DNA: TGTGCCAGCAGCGTGGGGAGCTATGGCTACACCTTC.